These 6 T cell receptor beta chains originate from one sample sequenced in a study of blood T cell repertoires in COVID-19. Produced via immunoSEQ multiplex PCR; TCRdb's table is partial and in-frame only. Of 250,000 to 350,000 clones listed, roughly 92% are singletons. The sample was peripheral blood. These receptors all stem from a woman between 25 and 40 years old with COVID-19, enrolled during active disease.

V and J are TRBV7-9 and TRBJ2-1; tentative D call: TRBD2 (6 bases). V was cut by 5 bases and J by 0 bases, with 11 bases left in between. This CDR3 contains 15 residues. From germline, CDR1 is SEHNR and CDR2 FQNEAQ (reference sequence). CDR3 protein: CASSPLGGSYNEQFF. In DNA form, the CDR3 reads TGTGCCAGCAGCCCTCTGGGGGGCTCCTACAATGAGCAGTTCTTC. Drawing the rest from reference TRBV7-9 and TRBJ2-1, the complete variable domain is DTGVSQNPRHKITKRGQNVTFRCDPISEHNRLYWYRQTLGQGPEFLTYFQNEAQLEKSRLLSDRFSAERPKGSFSTLEIQRTEQGDSAMYLCASSPLGGSYNEQFFGPGTRLTVL.

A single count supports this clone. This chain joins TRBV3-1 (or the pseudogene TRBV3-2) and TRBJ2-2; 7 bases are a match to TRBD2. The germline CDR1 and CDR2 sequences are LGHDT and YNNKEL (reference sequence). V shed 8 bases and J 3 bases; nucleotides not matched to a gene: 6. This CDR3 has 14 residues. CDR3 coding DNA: TGTGCCAGCCGAGCGGGAAGGGACACCGGGGAGCTGTTTTTT. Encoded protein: CASRAGRDTGELFF.

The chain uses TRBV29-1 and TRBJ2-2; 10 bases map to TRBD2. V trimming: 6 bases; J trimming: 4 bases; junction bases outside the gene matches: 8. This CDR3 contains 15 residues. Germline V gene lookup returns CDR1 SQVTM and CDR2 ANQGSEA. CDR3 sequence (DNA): TGCAGCGTCGGACCTAGCGGGAGTGTCACCGGGGAGCTGTTTTTT. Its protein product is CSVGPSGSVTGELFF.

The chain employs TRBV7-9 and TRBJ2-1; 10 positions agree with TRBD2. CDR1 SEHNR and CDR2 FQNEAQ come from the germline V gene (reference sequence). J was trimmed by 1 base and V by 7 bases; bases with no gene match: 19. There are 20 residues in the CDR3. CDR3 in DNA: TGTGCCAGCAACAACCCAATTCATAAAAGCGGGAGGGGGTCCTACAATGAGCAGTTCTTC. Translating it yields CASNNPIHKSGRGSYNEQFF.

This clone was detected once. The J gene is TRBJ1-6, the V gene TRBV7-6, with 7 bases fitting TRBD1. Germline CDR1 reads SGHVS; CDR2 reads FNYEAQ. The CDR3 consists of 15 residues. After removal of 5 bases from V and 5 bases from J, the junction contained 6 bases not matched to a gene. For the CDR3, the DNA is TGTGCCAGCAGCCGCTCGGGACAGAATAATTCACCCCTCCACTTT. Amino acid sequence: CASSRSGQNNSPLHF.

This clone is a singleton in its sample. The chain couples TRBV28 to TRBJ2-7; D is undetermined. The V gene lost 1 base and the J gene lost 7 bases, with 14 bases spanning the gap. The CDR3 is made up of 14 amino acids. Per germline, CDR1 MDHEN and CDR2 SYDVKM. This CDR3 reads CASSLSGGLGEQYF. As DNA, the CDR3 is TGTGCCAGCAGTTTATCAGGTGGGCTTGGAGAGCAGTACTTC.